A selection of T cell receptor beta chains follows, all from one sample in a study of response to subunit inactivated influenza vaccine. TCRdb processed the RT-PCR reads anew with MiXCR; each CDR3 protein has one entry. Of fewer than 800,000 distinct CDR3 sequences in the sample, 15% to 17% were seen once. Here the sequenced sample was PBMCs from blood, taken about 13 days after vaccination. The receptors stem from a middle-aged man who received an inactivated influenza vaccine. The CDR3 runs from the conserved cysteine through the conserved F or W. Each record gives: clone size, J gene, V gene, D gene, CDR3 DNA, CDR3 protein. D genes are given only for firm matches. A row's size may be missing; if present it is once, few, many or a size class.

clone_size: few; j_call: TRBJ2-1; v_call: TRBV7-2; d_call: -; cdr3_nt: TGTGCCAGCAGCTTAGACCTTATAAGCTCCTACAATGAGCAGTTCTTC; cdr3_aa: CASSLDLISSYNEQFF
clone_size: -; j_call: TRBJ1-1; v_call: TRBV4-2; d_call: TRBD1; cdr3_nt: TGTGCCAGCAGCCAAGTCTACGGGACAGGGAACACTGAAGCTTTCTTT; cdr3_aa: CASSQVYGTGNTEAFF
clone_size: few; j_call: TRBJ1-2; v_call: TRBV18; d_call: -; cdr3_nt: TGTGCCAGCTCACCGGAAAGGTCCTATGGCTACACCTTC; cdr3_aa: CASSPERSYGYTF
clone_size: -; j_call: TRBJ1-1; v_call: TRBV12-3/TRBV12-4; d_call: -; cdr3_nt: TGTGCCAGCAGCGGGAGGCCCCGCGGGCTAAACACTGAAGCTTTCTTT; cdr3_aa: CASSGRPRGLNTEAFF
clone_size: -; j_call: TRBJ1-2; v_call: TRBV20-1; d_call: -; cdr3_nt: TGCAGTGCTAGACCGGGGGTTGGCTACACCTTC; cdr3_aa: CSARPGVGYTF
clone_size: -; j_call: TRBJ1-1; v_call: TRBV5-1; d_call: -; cdr3_nt: TGCGCCAGCAGCTCGGACGGGGGGCGAACTGAAGCTTTCTTT; cdr3_aa: CASSSDGGRTEAFF
clone_size: -; j_call: TRBJ2-3; v_call: TRBV6-2/TRBV6-3; d_call: TRBD2; cdr3_nt: TGTGCCAGCAGTTACTCGATCCCGCTAGCGGGGGGCACAGATACGCAGTATTTT; cdr3_aa: CASSYSIPLAGGTDTQYF
clone_size: few; j_call: TRBJ2-7; v_call: TRBV20-1; d_call: TRBD1; cdr3_nt: TGCAGTGCTAGACTGACTCCCTCCAGGGGGTCCTACGAGCAGTACTTC; cdr3_aa: CSARLTPSRGSYEQYF
clone_size: -; j_call: TRBJ2-5; v_call: TRBV20-1; d_call: -; cdr3_nt: TGCAGTGCTAGAGATAGCTCCGGGATAGGCAGGGAGACCCAGTACTTC; cdr3_aa: CSARDSSGIGRETQYF
clone_size: many; j_call: TRBJ2-7; v_call: TRBV4-2; d_call: TRBD2; cdr3_nt: TGTGCCAGCAGCCAAGACCGGACTAGCGGGGTCCAGTACTTC; cdr3_aa: CASSQDRTSGVQYF
clone_size: -; j_call: TRBJ2-3; v_call: TRBV4-1; d_call: TRBD2; cdr3_nt: TGCGCCAGCAGCCAACTCGGACTAGCAAATACGCAGTATTTT; cdr3_aa: CASSQLGLANTQYF
clone_size: few; j_call: TRBJ2-5; v_call: TRBV5-1; d_call: TRBD2; cdr3_nt: TGCGCCAGCAGCGGGGGAGCGGGGGGGCTCGCGAAGACCCAGTACTTC; cdr3_aa: CASSGGAGGLAKTQYF
clone_size: -; j_call: TRBJ2-7; v_call: TRBV29-1; d_call: TRBD1; cdr3_nt: TGCAGCGTTGTTGGACTCGGGGCAGGGGGCTCCTACGAGCAGTACTTC; cdr3_aa: CSVVGLGAGGSYEQYF
clone_size: -; j_call: TRBJ1-2; v_call: TRBV14; d_call: -; cdr3_nt: TGTGCCAGCAGCCCCCGGGGGTACTCGTATGGCTACACCTTC; cdr3_aa: CASSPRGYSYGYTF
clone_size: few; j_call: TRBJ2-5; v_call: TRBV4-1; d_call: TRBD1; cdr3_nt: TGCGCCAGCAGCCCATTACCTAGGGGGCAGCAAGAGACCCAGTACTTC; cdr3_aa: CASSPLPRGQQETQYF
clone_size: -; j_call: TRBJ2-5; v_call: TRBV29-1; d_call: TRBD2; cdr3_nt: TGCAGCGTTGAACTTACAGTCCCCTCGGGACTAGCGGGACAGGAGACCCAGTACTTC; cdr3_aa: CSVELTVPSGLAGQETQYF
clone_size: -; j_call: TRBJ2-5; v_call: TRBV11-1; d_call: -; cdr3_nt: TGTGCCAGCAGCCCCGGGCCCAGGTTCCAAGAGACCCAGTACTTC; cdr3_aa: CASSPGPRFQETQYF
clone_size: few; j_call: TRBJ2-1; v_call: TRBV11-1; d_call: TRBD2; cdr3_nt: TGTGCCAGCAGCTCGTCTCGAAGGGGACTAGCGGTTCACAATGAGCAGTTCTTC; cdr3_aa: CASSSSRRGLAVHNEQFF
clone_size: many; j_call: TRBJ2-5; v_call: TRBV29-1; d_call: -; cdr3_nt: TGCAGCGTTGAAGTAGGCCGGTCTGGGACTCAAGAGACCCAGTACTTC; cdr3_aa: CSVEVGRSGTQETQYF
clone_size: few; j_call: TRBJ1-4; v_call: TRBV12-3/TRBV12-4; d_call: -; cdr3_nt: TGTGCCAGCAGACGACAGGATCTGCATAATGAAAAACTGTTTTTT; cdr3_aa: CASRRQDLHNEKLFF
clone_size: -; j_call: TRBJ2-5; v_call: TRBV20-1; d_call: -; cdr3_nt: TGCAGTGCCAAAGGTCTCGGAGGAAAAGAAGAGACCCAGTACTTC; cdr3_aa: CSAKGLGGKEETQYF
clone_size: few; j_call: TRBJ2-3; v_call: TRBV20-1; d_call: TRBD2; cdr3_nt: TGCAGTGCTAGAAGACTAGCGGGGCAAGATACGCAGTATTTT; cdr3_aa: CSARRLAGQDTQYF
clone_size: -; j_call: TRBJ1-4; v_call: TRBV5-1; d_call: -; cdr3_nt: TGCGCCAGCAGCGGGGACAATGTTGAAAAACTGTTTTTT; cdr3_aa: CASSGDNVEKLFF
clone_size: many; j_call: TRBJ2-3; v_call: TRBV27; d_call: TRBD2; cdr3_nt: TGTGCCAGCAGTTTACGCCCCCCGGGACTAGCGGGGGTAGCTAGCACAGATACGCAGTATTTT; cdr3_aa: CASSLRPPGLAGVASTDTQYF
clone_size: few; j_call: TRBJ2-1; v_call: TRBV20-1; d_call: TRBD2; cdr3_nt: TGCAGTGCGAAGCCCCTAGCGGGGTTCTACAATGAGCAGTTCTTC; cdr3_aa: CSAKPLAGFYNEQFF
clone_size: few; j_call: TRBJ2-7; v_call: TRBV27; d_call: -; cdr3_nt: TGTGCCAGCAGATATCGTGGGGGGCTAGTTAACTACGAGCAGTACTTC; cdr3_aa: CASRYRGGLVNYEQYF
clone_size: -; j_call: TRBJ1-5; v_call: TRBV15; d_call: -; cdr3_nt: TGTGCCACCAGCAGAGAGCAATTGAGAGGTCAGCCCCAGCATTTT; cdr3_aa: CATSREQLRGQPQHF
clone_size: many; j_call: TRBJ2-7; v_call: TRBV29-1; d_call: TRBD2; cdr3_nt: TGCAGCGTTGAAGCTAGCGGGGGGAATGAGCAGTACTTC; cdr3_aa: CSVEASGGNEQYF
clone_size: -; j_call: TRBJ2-1; v_call: TRBV4-2; d_call: -; cdr3_nt: TGTGCCAGCAGCCAAGATCGCCCAGGGCTTTACAATGAGCAGTTCTTC; cdr3_aa: CASSQDRPGLYNEQFF
clone_size: -; j_call: TRBJ1-2; v_call: TRBV28; d_call: -; cdr3_nt: TGTGCCAGCAGAAGGCAGGGAGGTCGGGGCTACACCTTC; cdr3_aa: CASRRQGGRGYTF
clone_size: few; j_call: TRBJ2-1; v_call: TRBV20-1; d_call: TRBD2; cdr3_nt: TGCAGTGCGCGGACTAGCGGGACACCACACAATGAGCAGTTCTTC; cdr3_aa: CSARTSGTPHNEQFF
clone_size: -; j_call: TRBJ1-3; v_call: TRBV18; d_call: -; cdr3_nt: TGTGCCAGCTCACCGTCACAAGGAAACACCATATATTTT; cdr3_aa: CASSPSQGNTIYF
clone_size: few; j_call: TRBJ2-1; v_call: TRBV6-2/TRBV6-3; d_call: -; cdr3_nt: TGTGCCAGCCGGTCCCCTAATGAGCAGTTCTTC; cdr3_aa: CASRSPNEQFF
clone_size: few; j_call: TRBJ2-1; v_call: TRBV24-1; d_call: TRBD2; cdr3_nt: TGTGCCACCAGCGCCCGGCCGGGACTAGCCCTCTACAATGAGCAGTTCTTC; cdr3_aa: CATSARPGLALYNEQFF
clone_size: few; j_call: TRBJ2-5; v_call: TRBV7-4; d_call: -; cdr3_nt: TGTGCCAGCAGCTTAGTGTTCTCGGAGCGGGCTGTGACAACTTGGTACCAAGAGACCCAGTACTTC; cdr3_aa: CASSLVFSERAVTTWYQETQYF
clone_size: many; j_call: TRBJ1-1; v_call: TRBV7-9; d_call: -; cdr3_nt: TGTGCCAGCAGCTTAGCGTCTGTGAACACTGAAGCTTTCTTT; cdr3_aa: CASSLASVNTEAFF
clone_size: few; j_call: TRBJ2-1; v_call: TRBV27; d_call: TRBD2; cdr3_nt: TGTGCCAGCAGTTTACCTAGCGGGGGGGCAGATTACAATGAGCAGTTCTTC; cdr3_aa: CASSLPSGGADYNEQFF
clone_size: -; j_call: TRBJ2-7; v_call: TRBV7-6; d_call: TRBD1; cdr3_nt: TGTGCCAGCAGCCCCTGGACAGGGGCCCTCTACGAGCAGTACTTC; cdr3_aa: CASSPWTGALYEQYF
clone_size: -; j_call: TRBJ2-1; v_call: TRBV20-1; d_call: -; cdr3_nt: TGCAGTGCCAGTGGCACGGACGGATACAATGAGCAGTTCTTC; cdr3_aa: CSASGTDGYNEQFF
clone_size: -; j_call: TRBJ1-5; v_call: TRBV12-3/TRBV12-4; d_call: TRBD1; cdr3_nt: TGTGCCAGCAGCCCAGGGGGCTCTGTAAGGTATCAGCCCCAGCATTTT; cdr3_aa: CASSPGGSVRYQPQHF
clone_size: -; j_call: TRBJ2-2; v_call: TRBV6-5; d_call: TRBD1; cdr3_nt: TGTGCCAGCAGTTACCATCACAGGGGGCTTAAGGACACCGGGGAGCTGTTTTTT; cdr3_aa: CASSYHHRGLKDTGELFF
clone_size: few; j_call: TRBJ1-4; v_call: TRBV7-9; d_call: -; cdr3_nt: TGTGCCAGCAGCCCACCTTGGGACGGAAAAAAACTGTTTTTT; cdr3_aa: CASSPPWDGKKLFF
clone_size: many; j_call: TRBJ2-7; v_call: TRBV29-1; d_call: TRBD1; cdr3_nt: TGCAGCGTTGGGGGATACAGGGGCGAGCAGTACTTC; cdr3_aa: CSVGGYRGEQYF
clone_size: many; j_call: TRBJ2-7; v_call: TRBV7-2; d_call: -; cdr3_nt: TGTGCCAGCAGCTTATACAGGGTCTCCTACGAGCAGTACTTC; cdr3_aa: CASSLYRVSYEQYF
clone_size: few; j_call: TRBJ2-7; v_call: TRBV20-1; d_call: TRBD1; cdr3_nt: TGCAGTGCTACCCCCGAAACAGGGGGCTACTCTGCCACCTACGAGCAGTACTTC; cdr3_aa: CSATPETGGYSATYEQYF
clone_size: -; j_call: TRBJ1-2; v_call: TRBV28; d_call: -; cdr3_nt: TGTGCCAGCAGTGACATCCTTGGCTACACCTTC; cdr3_aa: CASSDILGYTF
clone_size: few; j_call: TRBJ1-2; v_call: TRBV4-2; d_call: TRBD1; cdr3_nt: TGTGCCAGCAGCCAAGATTCGGGACAGCTTGGCTACACCTTC; cdr3_aa: CASSQDSGQLGYTF
clone_size: -; j_call: TRBJ2-4; v_call: TRBV28; d_call: -; cdr3_nt: TGTGCCAGCAGTTTATCGGGGTTAACCAAAAACATTCAGTACTTC; cdr3_aa: CASSLSGLTKNIQYF
clone_size: -; j_call: TRBJ2-7; v_call: TRBV7-2; d_call: TRBD2; cdr3_nt: TGTGCCAGCAGTTCCCTCGGGAGGGCCTACGAGCAGTACTTC; cdr3_aa: CASSSLGRAYEQYF
clone_size: -; j_call: TRBJ2-7; v_call: TRBV4-1; d_call: -; cdr3_nt: TGCGCCAGCAGCCAGGGGGACGGACTATCCTACGAGCAGTACTTC; cdr3_aa: CASSQGDGLSYEQYF
clone_size: -; j_call: TRBJ2-5; v_call: TRBV20-1; d_call: -; cdr3_nt: TGCAGTGCTAGAGCCACAGGCGATTGGCAAGAGACCCAGTACTTC; cdr3_aa: CSARATGDWQETQYF